This TCR beta chain was profiled in a study of molecular identifiers for immune sequencing clone quantification (dated by TCRdb to the late 2010s). For the wider study: In a replicate experiment, RNA from 20,000 or 100,000 naive CD8 T cells was split into five aliquots, four of which were sequenced. The study was a methods study using CD8 T cells to benchmark molecular-identifier clustering-based TCR repertoire sequencing (MIDCIRS) and TCR RNA copy counting. Overall results and qualifications from the work: Modeling indicated roughly 3.3 TCR RNA copies recovered per cell, compared with 7.5 to 10 by digital PCR, which implies a capture efficiency of 25% to 35%. Spiked-in Jurkat TCR RNA (about ten copies' worth), which is not part of the donor repertoire, was contained in the naive libraries. When barcode sub-clustering was left out, chimeric consensus sequences inflated TCR diversity, with chimeras reaching as high as 47%. The sizes of highly expanded clones could end up underestimated when identical TCR molecules share a barcode. Clones above 20 RNA copies held over 99% of molecules in CMV-specific effector cells but under 1% in naive cells. A single cell's worth of spiked-in Jurkat TCR RNA was reported detectable even among 750,000 to 1,000,000 naive CD8 T cells.

The CDR3, cysteine through phenylalanine, is 13 amino acids long. Only the CDR3 region is kept as DNA, spanning 39 bases read in frame from base 1. The germline V and J ends show losses of 8 bases and 5 bases respectively, and no gene match explains 6 bases of the junction. CDR1 and CDR2 were assigned from the germline V gene (reference sequence) as MNHEY and SMNVEV. Libraries of naive CD8 T cells were built from around 20,000 to 1,000,000 sorted cells, with 10%, 30% or 50% of the purified RNA used. Naive CD8 T cells were FACS-sorted as CD8+CD4-CCR7+CD45RA+ on a BD FACSAria II into RLT Plus buffer. To test detection sensitivity, Jurkat RNA equal to fewer than 13 TCR copies was added to samples of roughly 17,000-1,100,000 naive CD8 T cells. CD8 T cells were enriched using RosetteSep CD8+ T Cell Enrichment Cocktail and Ficoll-Paque, and the enriched cells then underwent ACK red cell lysis. This clonotype was seen ten or more times. The specificity of this receptor is unknown. Per-base quality was not reported, and no clone a single base away is much larger than it.

The library relied on PCR. TCRdb shows the sequencer as Illumina HiSeq 4000. Preparation of bulk TCR libraries followed a previously described approach, with the TCR primers listed in Table S5. The Qiagen AllPrep DNA/RNA kit was used to purify total RNA. Before analysis, reads from multiple sequencing runs of the same library were pooled. The study's own analysis went as follows. Reads were retained only if their TCR constant sequence matched exactly, and those retained reads were trimmed to 150 nt and grouped according to their 12-nt molecular barcodes. Reads in each barcode group were sub-clustered using a 15% Levenshtein threshold, and a quality-weighted consensus sequence was built for each RNA molecule. Non-functional sequences were filtered out, along with any lower-count sequence sitting one edit away from another sequence. Based on a fit of two negative binomial distributions, barcode sub-clusters having less than 20% of the maximum read count were discarded. TCRdb cleaned the public reads at Q25 with fastp, built clones with MiXCR and kept in-frame beta chains. CDR3 protein duplicates are merged, each entry listing the most common genes and DNA. V and J calls and clone size were set by TCRdb, not the authors. This sample comprises fewer than 75,000 distinct CDR3 sequences, 15% to 20% of them detected only once. The ten largest clones take up approximately 1.4% of the sample.

This clonotype was sampled from a human donor in good health. Some libraries in this study had Jurkat cell RNA spiked in. Sample: naive CD8+ T cells from blood, with Jurkat cell RNA spiked in. According to the study, the label for this sample's cell subset or site signals: FACS-sorted CD8+CD4-CCR7+CD45RA+ naive T cells. The chain was built from TRBV27 and TRBJ2-7, and 10 junction bases match TRBD2. The bases are TGTGCCAGCTCGGGACTAGCGTTGGACGAGCAGTACTTC. Its protein is CASSGLALDEQYF.